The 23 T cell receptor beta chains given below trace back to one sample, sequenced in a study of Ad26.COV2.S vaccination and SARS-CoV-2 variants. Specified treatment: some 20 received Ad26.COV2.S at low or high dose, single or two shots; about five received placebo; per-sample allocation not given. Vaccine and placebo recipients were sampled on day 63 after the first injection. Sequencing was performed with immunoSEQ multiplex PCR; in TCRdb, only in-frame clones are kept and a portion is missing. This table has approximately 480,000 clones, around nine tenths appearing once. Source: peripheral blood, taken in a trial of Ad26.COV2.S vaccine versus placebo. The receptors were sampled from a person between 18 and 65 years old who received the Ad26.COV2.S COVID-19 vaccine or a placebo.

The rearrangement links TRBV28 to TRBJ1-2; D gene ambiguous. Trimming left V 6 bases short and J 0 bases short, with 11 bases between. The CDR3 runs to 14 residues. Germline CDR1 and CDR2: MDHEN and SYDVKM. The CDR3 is CASSTEAANYGYTF. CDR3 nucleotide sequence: TGTGCCAGCAGCACAGAAGCAGCTAACTATGGCTACACCTTC.

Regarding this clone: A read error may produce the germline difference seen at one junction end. The DNA of the CDR3 is TGTGCCAGTAGCATAGCGGGAGTGGCAGATACGCAGTATTTT. This gives the protein CASSIAGVADTQYF. V is TRBV19 and J is TRBJ2-3; 9 nucleotides agree with TRBD2. CDR1 and CDR2 from the germline V gene are LNHDA and SQIVND (reference sequence). This CDR3 region has 14 residues.

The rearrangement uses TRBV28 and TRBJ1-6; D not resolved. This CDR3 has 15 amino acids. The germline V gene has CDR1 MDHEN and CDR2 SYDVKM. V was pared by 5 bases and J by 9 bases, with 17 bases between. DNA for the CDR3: TGTGCCAGCAGTGAGGCTGGAGAGATCAGTTCACCCCTCCACTTT. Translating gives CASSEAGEISSPLHF.

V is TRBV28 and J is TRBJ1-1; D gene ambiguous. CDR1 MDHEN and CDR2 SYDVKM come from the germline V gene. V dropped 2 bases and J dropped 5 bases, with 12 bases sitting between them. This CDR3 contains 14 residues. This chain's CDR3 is CASSLGRERTEAFF. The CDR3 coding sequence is TGTGCCAGCAGTTTAGGGAGGGAAAGGACTGAAGCTTTCTTT.

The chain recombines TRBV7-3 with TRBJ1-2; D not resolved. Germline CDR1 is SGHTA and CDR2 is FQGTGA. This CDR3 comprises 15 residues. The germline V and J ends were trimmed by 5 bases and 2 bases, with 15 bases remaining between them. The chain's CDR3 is CASSPAEVLNYGYTF. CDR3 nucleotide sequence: TGTGCCAGCAGCCCAGCAGAAGTTTTAAACTATGGCTACACCTTC.

The CDR3 region is CAFGRDRLYGYTF. The CDR3 DNA sequence: TGTGCCTTTGGACGGGACCGTCTCTATGGCTACACCTTC. This chain joins TRBV30 and TRBJ1-2, with D possibly TRBD1 on 5 matching bases. Deletions cut 7 bases from V and 4 bases from J, with 16 bases between. The CDR3 loop spans 13 amino acids. Germline V gene data show CDR1 as GTSNPN and CDR2 as SVGIG (reference sequence).

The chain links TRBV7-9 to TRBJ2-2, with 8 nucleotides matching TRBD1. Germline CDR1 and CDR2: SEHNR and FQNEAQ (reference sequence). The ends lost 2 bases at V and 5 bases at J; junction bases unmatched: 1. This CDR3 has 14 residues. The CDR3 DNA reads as TGTGCCAGCAGCTTACAGGGGGCGACCGGGGAGCTGTTTTTT. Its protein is CASSLQGATGELFF.

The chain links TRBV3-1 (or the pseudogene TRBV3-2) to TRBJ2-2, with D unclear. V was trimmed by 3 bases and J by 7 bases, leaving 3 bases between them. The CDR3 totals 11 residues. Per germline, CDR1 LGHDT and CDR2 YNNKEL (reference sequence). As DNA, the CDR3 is TGTGCCAGCAGCCATATCGGGGAGCTGTTTTTT. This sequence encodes CASSHIGELFF.

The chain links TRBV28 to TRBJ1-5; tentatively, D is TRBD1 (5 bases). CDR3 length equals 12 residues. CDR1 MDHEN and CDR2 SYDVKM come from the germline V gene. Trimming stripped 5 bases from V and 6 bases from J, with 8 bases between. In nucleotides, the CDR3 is TGTGCCAGCAGTGCAGGGCGTCAGCCCCAGCATTTT. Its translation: CASSAGRQPQHF.

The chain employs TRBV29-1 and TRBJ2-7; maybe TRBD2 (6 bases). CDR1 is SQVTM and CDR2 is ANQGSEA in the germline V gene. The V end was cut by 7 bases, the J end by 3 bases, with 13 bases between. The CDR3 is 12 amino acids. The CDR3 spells CSGGLSYYEQYF. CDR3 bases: TGCAGCGGGGGACTCTCGTACTACGAGCAGTACTTC.

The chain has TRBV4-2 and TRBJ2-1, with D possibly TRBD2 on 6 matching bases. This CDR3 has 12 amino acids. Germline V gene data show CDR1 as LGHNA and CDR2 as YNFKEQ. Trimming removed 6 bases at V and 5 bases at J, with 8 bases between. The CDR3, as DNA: TGTGCCAGCAGGCCGGGAGACAATGAGCAGTTCTTC. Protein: CASRPGDNEQFF.

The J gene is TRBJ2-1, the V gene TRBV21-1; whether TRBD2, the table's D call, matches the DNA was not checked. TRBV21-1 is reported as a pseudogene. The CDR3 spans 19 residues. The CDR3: CASSKAGTRSRSSYNEQFF. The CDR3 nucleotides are TGTGCCAGCAGCAAAGCTGGGACTAGATCGAGAAGCTCCTACAATGAGCAGTTCTTC.

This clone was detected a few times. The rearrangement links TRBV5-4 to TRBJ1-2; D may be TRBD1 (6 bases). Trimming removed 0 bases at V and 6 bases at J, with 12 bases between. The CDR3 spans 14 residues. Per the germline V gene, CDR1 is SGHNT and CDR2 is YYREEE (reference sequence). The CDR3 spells CASSLGTVKDGYTF. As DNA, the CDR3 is TGTGCCAGCAGCTTGGGGACAGTCAAAGATGGCTACACCTTC. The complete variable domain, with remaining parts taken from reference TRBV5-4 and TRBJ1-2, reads ETGVTQSPTHLIKTRGQQVTLRCSSQSGHNTVSWYQQALGQGPQFIFQYYREEENGRGNFPPRFSGLQFPNYSSELNVNALELDDSALYLCASSLGTVKDGYTFGSGTRLTVV.

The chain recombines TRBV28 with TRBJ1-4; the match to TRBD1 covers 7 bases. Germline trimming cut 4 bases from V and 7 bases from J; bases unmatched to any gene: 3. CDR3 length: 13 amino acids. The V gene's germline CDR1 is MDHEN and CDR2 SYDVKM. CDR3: CASSSGTAEKLFF. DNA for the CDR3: TGTGCCAGCAGTTCGGGGACAGCTGAAAAACTGTTTTTT.

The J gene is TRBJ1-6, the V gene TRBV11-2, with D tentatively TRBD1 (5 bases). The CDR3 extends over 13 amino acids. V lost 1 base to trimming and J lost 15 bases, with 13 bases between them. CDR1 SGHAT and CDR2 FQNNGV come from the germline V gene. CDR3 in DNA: TGTGCCAGCAGCTTAGTTCAGGGAGGGAGCCTCCACTTT. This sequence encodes CASSLVQGGSLHF.

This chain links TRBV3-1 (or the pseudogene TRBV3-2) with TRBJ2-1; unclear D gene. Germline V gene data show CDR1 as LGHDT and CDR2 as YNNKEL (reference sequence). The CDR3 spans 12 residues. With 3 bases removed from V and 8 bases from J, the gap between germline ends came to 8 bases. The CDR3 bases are TGTGCCAGCAGCCATCACTCGGATGAGCAGTTCTTC. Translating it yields CASSHHSDEQFF.

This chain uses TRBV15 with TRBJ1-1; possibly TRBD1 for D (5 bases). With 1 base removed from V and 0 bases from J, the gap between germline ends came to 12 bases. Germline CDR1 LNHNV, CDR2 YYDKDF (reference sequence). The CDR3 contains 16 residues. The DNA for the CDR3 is TGTGCCACCAGCAGAGGCATTGGGGCCATGAACACTGAAGCTTTCTTT. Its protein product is CATSRGIGAMNTEAFF.

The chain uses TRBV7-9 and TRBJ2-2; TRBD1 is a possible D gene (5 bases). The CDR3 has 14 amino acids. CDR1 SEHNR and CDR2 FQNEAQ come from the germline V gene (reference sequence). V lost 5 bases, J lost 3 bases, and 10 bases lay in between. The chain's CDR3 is CASSLAGYTGELFF. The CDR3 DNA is TGTGCCAGCAGCCTTGCAGGGTACACCGGGGAGCTGTTTTTT.

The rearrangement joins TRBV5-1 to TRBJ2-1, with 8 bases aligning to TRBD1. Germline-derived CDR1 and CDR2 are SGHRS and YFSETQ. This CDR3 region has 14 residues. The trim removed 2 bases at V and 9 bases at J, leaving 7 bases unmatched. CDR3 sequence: CASSLKDRVSEQFF. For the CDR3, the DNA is TGCGCCAGCAGCTTAAAGGACAGGGTCAGTGAGCAGTTCTTC.

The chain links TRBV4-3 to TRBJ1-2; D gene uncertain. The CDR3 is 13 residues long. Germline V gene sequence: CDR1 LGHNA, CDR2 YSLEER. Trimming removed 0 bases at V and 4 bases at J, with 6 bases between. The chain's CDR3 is CASSQEAGYGYTF. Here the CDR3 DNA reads TGCGCCAGCAGCCAAGAAGCAGGCTATGGCTACACCTTC.

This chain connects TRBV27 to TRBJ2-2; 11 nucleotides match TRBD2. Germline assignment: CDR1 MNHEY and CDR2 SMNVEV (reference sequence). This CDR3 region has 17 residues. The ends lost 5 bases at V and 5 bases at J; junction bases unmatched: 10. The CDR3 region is CASSGSGRGLYTGELFF. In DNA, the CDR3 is TGTGCCAGCAGTGGTAGCGGGAGGGGTCTCTATACCGGGGAGCTGTTTTTT.

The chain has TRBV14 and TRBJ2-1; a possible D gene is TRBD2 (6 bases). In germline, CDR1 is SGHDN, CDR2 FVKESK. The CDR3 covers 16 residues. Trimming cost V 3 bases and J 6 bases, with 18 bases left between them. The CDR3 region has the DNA TGTGCCAGCAGCCAGCGTCAACGGGAGCCCCGCAATGAGCAGTTCTTC. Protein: CASSQRQREPRNEQFF.

The CDR3 DNA reads as TGTGCCAGCAGTTTTATTTCTAGCTCCTACAATGAGCAGTTCTTC. Protein product: CASSFISSSYNEQFF. The genes are TRBV28 and TRBJ2-1; no definite D call. CDR1 is MDHEN, CDR2 SYDVKM, per germline. This CDR3 is 15 amino acids long. Trimming removed 3 bases at V and 0 bases at J, with 9 bases between.